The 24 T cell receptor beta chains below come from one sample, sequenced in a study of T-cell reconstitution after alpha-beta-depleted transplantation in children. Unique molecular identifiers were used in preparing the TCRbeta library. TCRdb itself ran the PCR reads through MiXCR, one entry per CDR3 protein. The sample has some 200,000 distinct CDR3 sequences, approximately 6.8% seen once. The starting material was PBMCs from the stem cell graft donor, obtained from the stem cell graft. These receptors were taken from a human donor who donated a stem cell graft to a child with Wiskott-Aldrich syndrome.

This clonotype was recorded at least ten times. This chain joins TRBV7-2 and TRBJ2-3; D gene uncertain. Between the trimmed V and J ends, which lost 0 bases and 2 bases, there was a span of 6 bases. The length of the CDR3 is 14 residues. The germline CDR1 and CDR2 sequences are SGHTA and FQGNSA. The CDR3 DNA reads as TGTGCCAGCAGCTTAGCCCAGTACACAGATACGCAGTATTTT. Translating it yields CASSLAQYTDTQYF.

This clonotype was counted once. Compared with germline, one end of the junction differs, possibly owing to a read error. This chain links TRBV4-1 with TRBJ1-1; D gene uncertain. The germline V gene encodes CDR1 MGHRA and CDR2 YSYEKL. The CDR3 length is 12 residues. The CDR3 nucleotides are TGCGCCAGCAGCCTAAGTGGAACTGTAGCTTTCTTT. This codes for CASSLSGTVAFF.

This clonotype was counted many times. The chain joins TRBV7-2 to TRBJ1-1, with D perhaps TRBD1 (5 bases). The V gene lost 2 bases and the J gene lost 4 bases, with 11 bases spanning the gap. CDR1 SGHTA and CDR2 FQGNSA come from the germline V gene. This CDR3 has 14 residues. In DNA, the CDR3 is TGTGCCAGCAGCTTACAGGGCTCGGGCACTGAAGCTTTCTTT. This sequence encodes CASSLQGSGTEAFF.

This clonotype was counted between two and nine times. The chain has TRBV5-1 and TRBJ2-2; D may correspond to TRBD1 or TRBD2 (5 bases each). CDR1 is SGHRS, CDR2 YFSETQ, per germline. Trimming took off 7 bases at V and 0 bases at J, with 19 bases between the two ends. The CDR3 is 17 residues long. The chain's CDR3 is CASHPGWGNANTGELFF. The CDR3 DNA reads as TGCGCCAGCCACCCCGGTTGGGGGAACGCGAACACCGGGGAGCTGTTTTTT.

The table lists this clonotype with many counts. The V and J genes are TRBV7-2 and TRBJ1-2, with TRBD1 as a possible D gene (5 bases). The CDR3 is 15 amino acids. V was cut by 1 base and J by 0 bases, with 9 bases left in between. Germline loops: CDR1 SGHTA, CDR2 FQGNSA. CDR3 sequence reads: CASSLGGTTNYGYTF. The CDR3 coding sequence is TGTGCCAGCAGCTTAGGAGGGACCACTAACTATGGCTACACCTTC.

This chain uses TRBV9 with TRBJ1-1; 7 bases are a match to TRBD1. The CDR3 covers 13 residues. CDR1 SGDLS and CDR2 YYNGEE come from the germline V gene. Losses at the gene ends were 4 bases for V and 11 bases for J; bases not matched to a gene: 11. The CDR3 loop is CASSPRDSENAFF. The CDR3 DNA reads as TGTGCCAGCAGCCCCCGGGACAGCGAAAATGCTTTCTTT.

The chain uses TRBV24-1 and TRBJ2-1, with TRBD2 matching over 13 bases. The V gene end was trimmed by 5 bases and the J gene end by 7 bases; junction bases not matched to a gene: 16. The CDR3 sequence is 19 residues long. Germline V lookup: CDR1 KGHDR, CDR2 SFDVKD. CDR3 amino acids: CATSGSSLGLAGAVNEQFF. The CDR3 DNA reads TGTGCCACCAGTGGCAGTTCTTTAGGACTAGCGGGAGCGGTGAATGAGCAGTTCTTC.

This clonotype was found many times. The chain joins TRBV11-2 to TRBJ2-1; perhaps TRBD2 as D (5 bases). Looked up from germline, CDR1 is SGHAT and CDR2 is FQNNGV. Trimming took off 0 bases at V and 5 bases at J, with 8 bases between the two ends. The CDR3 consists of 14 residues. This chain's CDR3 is CASSLELAHNEQFF. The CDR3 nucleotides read TGTGCCAGCAGCTTAGAGCTAGCCCACAATGAGCAGTTCTTC.

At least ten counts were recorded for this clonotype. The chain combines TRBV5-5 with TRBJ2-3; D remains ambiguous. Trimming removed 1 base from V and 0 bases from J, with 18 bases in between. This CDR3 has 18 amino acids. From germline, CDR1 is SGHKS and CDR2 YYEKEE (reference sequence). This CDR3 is CASSLRVNYRLSTDTQYF. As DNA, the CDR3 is TGTGCCAGCAGCTTGCGGGTTAACTACAGACTCAGCACAGATACGCAGTATTTT.

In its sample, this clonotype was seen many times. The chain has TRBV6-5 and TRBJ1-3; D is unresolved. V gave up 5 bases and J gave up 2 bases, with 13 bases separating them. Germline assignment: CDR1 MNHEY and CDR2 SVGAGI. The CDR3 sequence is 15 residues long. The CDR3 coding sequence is TGTGCCAGCAGTACCCTTGGTACACCTGGAAACACCATATATTTT. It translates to CASSTLGTPGNTIYF.

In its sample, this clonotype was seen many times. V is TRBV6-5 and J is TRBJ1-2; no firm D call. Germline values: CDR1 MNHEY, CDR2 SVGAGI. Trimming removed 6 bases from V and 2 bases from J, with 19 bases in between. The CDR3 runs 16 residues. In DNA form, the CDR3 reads TGTGCCAGCAGGTGGGCAAATGACTACCTCAACTATGGCTACACCTTC. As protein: CASRWANDYLNYGYTF.

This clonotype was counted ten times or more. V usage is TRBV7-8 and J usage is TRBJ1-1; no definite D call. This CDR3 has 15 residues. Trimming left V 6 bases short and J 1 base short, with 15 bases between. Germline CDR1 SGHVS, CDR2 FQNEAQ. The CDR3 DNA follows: TGTGCCAGCAGAGCTAGGGATGACGAGAACACTGAAGCTTTCTTT. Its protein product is CASRARDDENTEAFF.

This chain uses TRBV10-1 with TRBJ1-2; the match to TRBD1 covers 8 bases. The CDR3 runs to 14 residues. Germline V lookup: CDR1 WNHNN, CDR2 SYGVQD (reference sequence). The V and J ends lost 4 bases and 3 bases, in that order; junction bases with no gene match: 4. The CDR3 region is CASSATGVDYGYTF. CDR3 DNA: TGCGCCAGCAGTGCGACAGGGGTGGACTATGGCTACACCTTC.

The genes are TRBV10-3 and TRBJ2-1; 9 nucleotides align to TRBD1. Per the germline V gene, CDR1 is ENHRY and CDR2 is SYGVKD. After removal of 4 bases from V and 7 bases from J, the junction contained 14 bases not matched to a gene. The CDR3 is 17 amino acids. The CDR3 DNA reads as TGTGCCATCAGTGGGAGTGCCCGGGACAGGGAGAGGAATGAGCAGTTCTTC. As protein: CAISGSARDRERNEQFF.

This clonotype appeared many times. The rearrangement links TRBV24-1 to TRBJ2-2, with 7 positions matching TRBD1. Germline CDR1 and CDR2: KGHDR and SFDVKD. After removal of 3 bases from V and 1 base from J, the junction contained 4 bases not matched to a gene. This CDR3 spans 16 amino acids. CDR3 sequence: CATSDLQGENTGELFF. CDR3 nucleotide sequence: TGTGCCACCAGTGATCTCCAGGGGGAGAACACCGGGGAGCTGTTTTTT.

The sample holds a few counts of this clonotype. Here the CDR3 reads CASSLTTEDNEKLFF. The CDR3 coding sequence is TGTGCCAGCAGCCTCACGACGGAGGATAATGAAAAACTGTTTTTT. V usage is TRBV3-1 and J usage is TRBJ1-4; D remains unclear. The CDR3 runs to 15 residues. Germline values: CDR1 LGHDT, CDR2 YNNKEL (reference sequence). Trimming removed 4 bases at V and 4 bases at J, with 13 bases between.

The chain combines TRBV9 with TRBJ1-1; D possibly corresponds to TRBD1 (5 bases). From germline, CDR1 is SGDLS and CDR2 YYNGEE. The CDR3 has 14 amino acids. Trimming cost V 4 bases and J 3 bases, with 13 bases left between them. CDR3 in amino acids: CASSFQGLDTEAFF. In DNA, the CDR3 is TGTGCCAGCAGCTTCCAGGGATTGGACACTGAAGCTTTCTTT.

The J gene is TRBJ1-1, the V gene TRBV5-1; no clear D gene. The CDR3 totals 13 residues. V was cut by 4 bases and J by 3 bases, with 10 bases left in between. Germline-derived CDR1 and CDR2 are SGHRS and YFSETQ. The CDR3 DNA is TGCGCCAGCAGCCTGATGACTGACACTGAAGCTTTCTTT. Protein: CASSLMTDTEAFF.

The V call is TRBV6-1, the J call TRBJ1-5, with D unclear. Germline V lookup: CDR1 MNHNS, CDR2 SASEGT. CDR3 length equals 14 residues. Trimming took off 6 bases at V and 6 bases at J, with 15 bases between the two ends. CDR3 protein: CASSNSGNGQPQHF. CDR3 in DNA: TGTGCCAGCAGCAATTCCGGTAACGGTCAGCCCCAGCATTTT.

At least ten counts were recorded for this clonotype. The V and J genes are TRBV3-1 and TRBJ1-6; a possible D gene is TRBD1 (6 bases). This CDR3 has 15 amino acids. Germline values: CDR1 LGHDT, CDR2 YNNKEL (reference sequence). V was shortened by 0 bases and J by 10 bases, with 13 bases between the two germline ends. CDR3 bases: TGTGCCAGCAGCCAAGAAACACAGGGACCCTCACCCCTCCACTTT. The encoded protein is CASSQETQGPSPLHF.

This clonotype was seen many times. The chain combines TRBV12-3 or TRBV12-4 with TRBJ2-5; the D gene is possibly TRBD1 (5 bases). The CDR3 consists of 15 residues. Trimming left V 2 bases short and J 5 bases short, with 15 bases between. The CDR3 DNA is TGTGCCAGCAGTTTACAGGGCTTGTCGGTGGAGACCCAGTACTTC. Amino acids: CASSLQGLSVETQYF.

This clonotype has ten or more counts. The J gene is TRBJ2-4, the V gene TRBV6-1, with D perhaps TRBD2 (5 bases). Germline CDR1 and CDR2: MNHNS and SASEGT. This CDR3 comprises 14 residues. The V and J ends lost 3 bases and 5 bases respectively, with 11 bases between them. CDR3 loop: CASSEGVVQNIQYF. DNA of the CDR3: TGTGCCAGCAGTGAGGGAGTTGTCCAAAACATTCAGTACTTC.

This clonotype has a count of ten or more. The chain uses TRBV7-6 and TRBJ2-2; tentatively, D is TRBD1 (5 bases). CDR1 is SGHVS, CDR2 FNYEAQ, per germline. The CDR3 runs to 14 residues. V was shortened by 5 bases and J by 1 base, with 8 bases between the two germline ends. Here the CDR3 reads CASSRDRNTGELFF. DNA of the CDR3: TGTGCCAGCAGCCGCGACAGGAACACCGGGGAGCTGTTTTTT.

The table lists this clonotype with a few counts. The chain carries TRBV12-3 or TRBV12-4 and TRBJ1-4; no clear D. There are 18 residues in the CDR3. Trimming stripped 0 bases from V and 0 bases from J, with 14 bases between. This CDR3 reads CASSLARGGLATNEKLFF. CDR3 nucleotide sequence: TGTGCCAGCAGTTTAGCGCGAGGTGGTCTCGCAACTAATGAAAAACTGTTTTTT.